This T cell receptor beta chain was documented in a study of PD-1 blockade in classical Hodgkin lymphoma. General study findings and limits: TCR diversity at baseline was reported to be reduced in newly diagnosed patients relative to healthy donors. Baseline diversity in complete responders resembled that of newly diagnosed patients. In CD4+ cells, TCR diversity went up significantly by C4D1, but in CD8+ cells it did not.

TCRdb keeps only in-frame clones here, not all; method: immunoSEQ multiplex PCR. The sample consists of 9,500 to 14,000 clones, 80% to 85% of them appearing once. Trimming removed 5 bases at V and 4 bases at J, with 13 bases between. The V gene's germline CDR1 is SEHNR and CDR2 FQNEAQ (reference sequence). CDR3 length equals 14 residues. Patients all relapsed after autologous stem cell transplantation, and there was variation in brentuximab vedotin exposure. Thawed PBMCs were subjected to magnetic negative selection, which yielded isolated CD8+ T cells. Patients' outcomes at their best amounted to complete response, partial response or progressive disease. A word on this clone: Its specificity is unknown.

This clonotype was obtained from a human donor with classical Hodgkin lymphoma. The starting material was CD8+ T cells from blood, obtained at baseline. The J gene is TRBJ2-3, the V gene TRBV7-9; D unresolved. Here the CDR3 DNA reads TGTGCCAGCAGCCCCTGGAGAGACTCAGATACGCAGTATTTT. Protein sequence: CASSPWRDSDTQYF. The full variable domain, its missing parts supplied by reference TRBV7-9 and TRBJ2-3, is DTGVSQNPRHKITKRGQNVTFRCDPISEHNRLYWYRQTLGQGPEFLTYFQNEAQLEKSRLLSDRFSAERPKGSFSTLEIQRTEQGDSAMYLCASSPWRDSDTQYFGPGTRLTVL.